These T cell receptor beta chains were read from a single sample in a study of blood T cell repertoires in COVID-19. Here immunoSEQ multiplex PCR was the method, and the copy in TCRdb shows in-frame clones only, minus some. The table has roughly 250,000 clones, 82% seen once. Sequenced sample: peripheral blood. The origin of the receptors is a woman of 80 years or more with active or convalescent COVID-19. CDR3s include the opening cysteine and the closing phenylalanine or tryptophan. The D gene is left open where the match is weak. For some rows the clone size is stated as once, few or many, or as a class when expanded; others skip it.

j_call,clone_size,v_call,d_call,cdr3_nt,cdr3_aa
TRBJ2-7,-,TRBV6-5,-,TGTGCCAGCAGTCAGACAGATTTCTACGAGCAGTACTTC,CASSQTDFYEQYF
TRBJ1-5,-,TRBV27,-,TGTGCCAGCAGTTATGATTCCGGGGTCCAGCCCCAGCATTTT,CASSYDSGVQPQHF
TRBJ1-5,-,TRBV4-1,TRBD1,TGCGCCAGCAGCCAAGAAGGGGAGAGACAGGGGGTTGATCAGCCCCAGCATTTT,CASSQEGERQGVDQPQHF
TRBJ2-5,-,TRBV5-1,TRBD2,TGCGCCAGCAGTCTGGGACTAGCGGGGACCTCCCAAGAGACCCAGTACTTC,CASSLGLAGTSQETQYF
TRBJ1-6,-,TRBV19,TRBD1,TGTGCCAGTAGTACCACAGGGGGCCCCGGTTCACCCCTCCACTTT,CASSTTGGPGSPLHF
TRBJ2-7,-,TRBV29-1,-,TGCAGCGTTGAAGGCGTCTCCTACGAGCAGTACTTC,CSVEGVSYEQYF
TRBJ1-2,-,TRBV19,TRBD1,TGTGCCAGTAGATTGGACAGGGCTAACTATGGCTACACCTTC,CASRLDRANYGYTF
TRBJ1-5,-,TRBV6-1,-,TGTGCCAGCAGTGAGTTGCAGGGCCCTCAGCCCCAGCATTTT,CASSELQGPQPQHF
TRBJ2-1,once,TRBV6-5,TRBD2,TGTGCCAGCAGTTCGCAGCGGGGGGGCCTGAATGAGCAGTTCTTC,CASSSQRGGLNEQFF
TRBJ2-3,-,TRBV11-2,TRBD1,TGTGCCAGCAGCTCATCATACAGGGGGCGCGGTACAGATACGCAGTATTTT,CASSSSYRGRGTDTQYF
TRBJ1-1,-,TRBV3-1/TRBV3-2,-,TGTGCCAGCAGCCCAGACAGCACCGGAGGCACTGAAGCTTTCTTT,CASSPDSTGGTEAFF
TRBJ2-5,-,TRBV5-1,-,TGCGCCAGCAGCTTGAATGGGAGATCAGGAAAAGAGACCCAGTACTTC,CASSLNGRSGKETQYF
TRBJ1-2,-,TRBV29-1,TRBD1,TGCAGCGTTGACCGGAGGGGACAGGGGAACTATGGCTACACCTTC,CSVDRRGQGNYGYTF
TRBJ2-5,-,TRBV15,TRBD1,TGTGCCACCAGCAGATACGGGACAGACCAAGAGACCCAGTACTTC,CATSRYGTDQETQYF
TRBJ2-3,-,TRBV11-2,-,TGTGCCAGCAGCTTAGATCAGGATTTCACAGATACGCAGTATTTT,CASSLDQDFTDTQYF
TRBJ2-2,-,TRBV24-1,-,TGTGCCACCAGTGATTTGCAGGGGGGCGGAACATCCGGGGAGCTGTTTTTT,CATSDLQGGGTSGELFF
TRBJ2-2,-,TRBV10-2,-,TGCGCCAGCAGAGCGGGACAGAACACCGGGGAGCTGTTTTTT,CASRAGQNTGELFF
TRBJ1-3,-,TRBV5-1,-,TGCGCCAGCAGCCCAGGGGCGCGGGACACCATATATTTT,CASSPGARDTIYF
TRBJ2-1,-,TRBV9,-,TGTGCCAGCAGCCCCACGGGGGGGGGACAGGGATACAATGAGCAGTTCTTC,CASSPTGGGQGYNEQFF
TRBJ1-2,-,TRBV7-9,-,TGTGCCAGCAGCTCAGCGGGAGGCTATGGCTACACCTTC,CASSSAGGYGYTF
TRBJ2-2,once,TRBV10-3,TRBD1,TGTGCCATCAGTGAATTTGGAGACAGGGGTAACACCGGGGAGCTGTTTTTT,CAISEFGDRGNTGELFF
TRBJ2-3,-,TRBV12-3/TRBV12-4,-,TGTGCCAGCAGTTTCGTAAACACAGATACGCAGTATTTT,CASSFVNTDTQYF
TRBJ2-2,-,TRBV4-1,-,TGCGCCAGCAGCCAAGAAAGGGGTAGGAACACCGGGGAGCTGTTTTTT,CASSQERGRNTGELFF
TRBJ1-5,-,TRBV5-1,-,TGCGCCAGCAGCTTGGAACAGAACAATCAGCCCCAGCATTTT,CASSLEQNNQPQHF
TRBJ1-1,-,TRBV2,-,TGTGCCAGCAGTGGAGGCCCAAGGGGCACTGAAGCTTTCTTT,CASSGGPRGTEAFF
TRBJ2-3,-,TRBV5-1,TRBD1,TGCGCCAGCACCTTGACAGGGGGCCCTTCAGATACGCAGTATTTT,CASTLTGGPSDTQYF
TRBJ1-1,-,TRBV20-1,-,TGCAGTGCTAGTACAGGCGAGTCCGAAGCTTTCTTT,CSASTGESEAFF
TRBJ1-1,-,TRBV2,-,TGTGCCAGCAGTGACATCGGGTCCACGGTCACTGAAGCTTTCTTT,CASSDIGSTVTEAFF
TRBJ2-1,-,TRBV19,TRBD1,TGTGCCAGTGCAGGGGGCTACAATGAGCAGTTCTTC,CASAGGYNEQFF
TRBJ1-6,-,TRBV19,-,TGTGCCTCCCAAGGAGGGGAAGTAGGAAATTCACCCCTCCACTTT,CASQGGEVGNSPLHF
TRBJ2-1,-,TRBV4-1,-,TGCGCCAGCAGCCAAGCCCTAACCAATCACCACAATGAGCAGTTCTTC,CASSQALTNHHNEQFF
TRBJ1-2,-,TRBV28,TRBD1,TGTGCCAGCAGTTTAGAGAACAGGGGGCTTAAGAGCTACACCTTC,CASSLENRGLKSYTF
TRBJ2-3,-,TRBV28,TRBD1,TGTGCCAGCAGAGGGGGACAGGGGACAGATACGCAGTATTTT,CASRGGQGTDTQYF
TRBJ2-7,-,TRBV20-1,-,TGCAGTGCTAGGAGCGGTCACGAGCAGTACTTC,CSARSGHEQYF
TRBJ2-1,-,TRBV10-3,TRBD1,TGTGCCATCAGTTCCGACAGGGGGGGACTTTACAATGAGCAGTTCTTC,CAISSDRGGLYNEQFF
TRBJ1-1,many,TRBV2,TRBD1,TGTGCCAGCAGTGAACAGGGGGTTGAAGCTTTCTTT,CASSEQGVEAFF
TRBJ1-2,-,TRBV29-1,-,TGCAGCGTGGGAGGGACGTCTCGCTATGGCTACACCTTC,CSVGGTSRYGYTF
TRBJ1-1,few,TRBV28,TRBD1,TGTGCCAGCTGGGACAGGAACACTGAAGCTTTCTTT,CASWDRNTEAFF
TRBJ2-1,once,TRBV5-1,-,TGCGCCAGCAGCTTGGCGTCTGCCTACAATGAGCAGTTCTTC,CASSLASAYNEQFF
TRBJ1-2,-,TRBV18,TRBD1,TGTGCCAGCTCACCCGCCTCCGGGACAGGTCCCGGTTCAGCTAACTATGGCTACACCTTC,CASSPASGTGPGSANYGYTF
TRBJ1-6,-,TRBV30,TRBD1,TGTGCCTGGAGTGGGGATACAGGGGGTTCACCCCTCCACTTT,CAWSGDTGGSPLHF
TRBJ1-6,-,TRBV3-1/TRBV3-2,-,TGTGCCAGCAGCCGCGGGGGACGGAATTCACCCCTCCACTTT,CASSRGGRNSPLHF
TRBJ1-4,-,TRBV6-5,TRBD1,TGTGCCAGCAGAACCGGGACAGGGGTTGAAAAACTGTTTTTT,CASRTGTGVEKLFF
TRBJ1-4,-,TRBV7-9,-,TGTGCCAGCAGCGGTCTCGGGGGAACTAATGAAAAACTGTTTTTT,CASSGLGGTNEKLFF
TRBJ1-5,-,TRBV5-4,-,TGTGCCAGCAGCTTGGGACAAAATCAGCCCCAGCATTTT,CASSLGQNQPQHF
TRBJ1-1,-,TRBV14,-,TGTGCCAGCAGCCAAGTCCAACAGACGGGGGCTTTCTTT,CASSQVQQTGAFF
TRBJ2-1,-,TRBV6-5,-,TGTGCCAGCAGCCGTTTTTCCCATGAGCAGTTCTTC,CASSRFSHEQFF
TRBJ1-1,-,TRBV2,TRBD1,TGTGCCAGCAGTGGACAGGGCTACACTGAAGCTTTCTTT,CASSGQGYTEAFF
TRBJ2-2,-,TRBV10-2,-,TGCGCCAGCAGTGAGTCGAAATCGGCAGGGACCGGGGAGCTGTTTTTT,CASSESKSAGTGELFF
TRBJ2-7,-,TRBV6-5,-,TGTGCCAGCAGTTACTTCAGGGGTTCAGACGAGCAGTACTTC,CASSYFRGSDEQYF
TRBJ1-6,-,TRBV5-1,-,TGCGCCAGCAGCTTGGGACAGCCTAATTCACCCCTCCACTTT,CASSLGQPNSPLHF
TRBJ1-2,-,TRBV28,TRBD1,TGTGCCAGCAGTACAGGGGACTATGGCTACACCTTC,CASSTGDYGYTF
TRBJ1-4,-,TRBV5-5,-,TGTGCCAGCAGCTTCAGGTGGCCAGCAACTAATGAAAAACTGTTTTTT,CASSFRWPATNEKLFF
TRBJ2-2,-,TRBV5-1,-,TGCGCCAGCAGCAAGGCGTTCGAGGGTGCCGGGGAGCTGTTTTTT,CASSKAFEGAGELFF
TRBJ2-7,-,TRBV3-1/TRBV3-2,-,TGTGCCAGCAGCCAAGTCGGTTGGCCCCAGGGAGAGCAGTACTTC,CASSQVGWPQGEQYF
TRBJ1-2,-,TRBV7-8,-,TGTGCCAGCAGGTCGACAGATGCCTATGGCTACACCTTC,CASRSTDAYGYTF
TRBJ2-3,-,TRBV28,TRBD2,TGTGCCAGCAGTTCCCCGGCTAGCGGGAGCTCAGATACGCAGTATTTT,CASSSPASGSSDTQYF
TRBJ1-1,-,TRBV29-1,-,TGCAGCGTTACGGCGGCCGATGGAGCTTTCTTT,CSVTAADGAFF
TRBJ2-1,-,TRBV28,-,TGTGCCACCAGGACGGGGGGCCGGGAGAAGGAGCAGTTCTTC,CATRTGGREKEQFF
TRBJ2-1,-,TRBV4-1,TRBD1,TGCGCCAGCAGCCACCAGACAGGGGACGGGAATGAGCAGTTCTTC,CASSHQTGDGNEQFF